This T cell receptor beta chain was recorded in a study of CD8 T cells in Susac syndrome. Study observations and caveats: The study acknowledged a relatively small number of individuals in its TCR sequencing and HLA analysis.

CD8+ and CD4+ T cells taken from blood had their TCR beta sequenced. FACS enriched CD8+ TEMRA cells, while bulk CD8+ and CD4+ were negatively isolated. RNA was extracted with the RNeasy kit, and a quantity of about 0.5 to 1 ug was reverse transcribed using random hexamers. TCRdb re-called the immunoSEQ multiplex PCR reads through MiXCR, storing one row per CDR3 protein. The sample records over 100,000 distinct CDR3 sequences, less than 97% being singletons. The trim removed 4 bases at V and 6 bases at J, leaving 7 bases unmatched. Germline loops: CDR1 SGHRS, CDR2 YFSETQ. This CDR3 comprises 15 residues. On this clonotype itself: Antigen: not known.

The TCR was taken from a human donor in good health. What was sequenced was CD4+ T cells from PBMCs. V and J are TRBV5-1 and TRBJ1-5; 10 bases fit TRBD1. The CDR3 is CASSLGTGDAQPQHF. CDR3 nucleotide sequence: TGCGCCAGCAGCCTTGGGACAGGGGATGCTCAGCCCCAGCATTTT.